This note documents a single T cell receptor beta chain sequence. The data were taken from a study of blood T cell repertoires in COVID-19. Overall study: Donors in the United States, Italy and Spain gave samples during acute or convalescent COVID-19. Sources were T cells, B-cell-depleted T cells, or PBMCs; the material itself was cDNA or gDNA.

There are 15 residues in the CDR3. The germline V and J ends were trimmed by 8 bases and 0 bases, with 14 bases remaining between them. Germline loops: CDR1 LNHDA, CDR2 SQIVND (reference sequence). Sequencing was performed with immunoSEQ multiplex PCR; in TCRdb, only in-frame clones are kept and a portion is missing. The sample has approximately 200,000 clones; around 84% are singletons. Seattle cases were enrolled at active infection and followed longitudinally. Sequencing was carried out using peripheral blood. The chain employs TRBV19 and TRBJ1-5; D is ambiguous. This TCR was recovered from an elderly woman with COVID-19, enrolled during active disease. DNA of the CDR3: TGTGCCAGTCGCTACGACGGGAATAGCAATCAGCCCCAGCATTTT. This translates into CASRYDGNSNQPQHF.